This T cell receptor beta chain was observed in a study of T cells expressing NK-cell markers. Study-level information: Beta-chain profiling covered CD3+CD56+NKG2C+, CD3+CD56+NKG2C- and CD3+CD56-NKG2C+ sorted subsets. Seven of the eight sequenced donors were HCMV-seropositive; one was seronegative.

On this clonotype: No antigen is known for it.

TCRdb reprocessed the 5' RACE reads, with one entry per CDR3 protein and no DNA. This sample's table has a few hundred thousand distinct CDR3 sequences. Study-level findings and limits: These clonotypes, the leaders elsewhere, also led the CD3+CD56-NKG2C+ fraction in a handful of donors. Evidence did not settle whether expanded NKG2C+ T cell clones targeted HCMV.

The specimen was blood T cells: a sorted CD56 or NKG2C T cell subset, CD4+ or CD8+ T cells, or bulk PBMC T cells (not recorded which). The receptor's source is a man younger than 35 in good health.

CDR3: CSVAGAYEQYF. The genes are TRBV29-1 and TRBJ2-7. CDR1 is SQVTM and CDR2 is ANQGSEA in the germline V gene. The CDR3 runs 11 residues.